This is a list of T cell receptor beta chains from one sample in a study of blood T cells in healthy people across ages. TCRdb re-called the 5' RACE reads through MiXCR, storing one row per CDR3 protein. Among fewer than 900,000 distinct CDR3 sequences, about 52% were seen once, and the ten largest hold 25% to 35%. Sequencing input: blood. The receptors stem from a woman between 55 and 75 years old in good health. Both conserved end residues are part of each CDR3. D genes are given only for firm matches. Not every row has a clone size; where given, it reads once, few, many or a size class.

CDR3: CASSFGLASQDTQYF
DNA: TGTGCCAGCAGCTTCGGACTAGCGTCTCAAGATACGCAGTATTTT
D: TRBD2
size: -
J: TRBJ2-3
V: TRBV7-6

CDR3: CASSAVREKLFF
DNA: TGTGCCAGCAGTGCCGTGCGTGAAAAACTGTTTTTT
D: -
size: -
J: TRBJ1-4
V: TRBV6-1

CDR3: CASSQGLAVNEQYF
DNA: TGTGCCAGCAGCCAGGGACTAGCAGTCAATGAGCAGTACTTC
D: TRBD2
size: -
J: TRBJ2-5
V: TRBV4-2

CDR3: CASSRSNTDTQYF
DNA: TGTGCCAGCAGCCGATCAAACACAGATACGCAGTATTTT
D: -
size: -
J: TRBJ2-3
V: TRBV6-5

CDR3: CVSSLFRGTRANYGYTF
DNA: TGTGTCAGCAGCTTGTTTCGGGGGACACGGGCTAACTATGGCTACACCTTT
D: -
size: -
J: TRBJ1-2
V: TRBV5-6

CDR3: CASRKIGGPEAQYF
DNA: TGTGCCAGCAGGAAGATTGGTGGCCCCGAGGCCCAGTACTTC
D: -
size: once
J: TRBJ2-5
V: TRBV2

CDR3: CSVTLAGGPGGTQYF
DNA: TGCAGCGTGACATTAGCGGGAGGGCCGGGTGGTACGCAGTATTTT
D: TRBD2
size: -
J: TRBJ2-3
V: TRBV29-1

CDR3: CASSVKGLNTEAFF
DNA: TGTGCCAGCAGTGTAAAGGGACTAAACACTGAAGCTTTCTTT
D: -
size: -
J: TRBJ1-1
V: TRBV6-1

CDR3: CSASTDRGLEEQYF
DNA: TGCAGTGCTAGTACAGACAGGGGGCTCGAGGAGCAGTACTTC
D: TRBD1
size: -
J: TRBJ2-7
V: TRBV20-1

CDR3: CASSPLAGKAHEQYF
DNA: TGTGCCAGCAGCCCACTAGCGGGAAAAGCCCACGAGCAGTACTTC
D: TRBD2
size: -
J: TRBJ2-7
V: TRBV27

CDR3: CASSQEMVTKLFF
DNA: TGCGCCAGCAGCCAAGAAATGGTCACCAAACTGTTTTTT
D: -
size: -
J: TRBJ1-4
V: TRBV4-3

CDR3: CSARTGYGTEAFF
DNA: TGCAGTGCAAGGACGGGGTATGGCACTGAAGCTTTCTTT
D: -
size: -
J: TRBJ1-1
V: TRBV20-1

CDR3: CASSQGIRGPYNEQFF
DNA: TGTGCCAGCAGCCAAGGGATCAGGGGCCCCTACAATGAGCAGTTCTTC
D: -
size: -
J: TRBJ2-1
V: TRBV3-1

CDR3: CASSLPNAGLRSNQPQHF
DNA: TGTGCCAGCAGTTTACCGAACGCGGGATTAAGGAGCAATCAGCCCCAGCATTTT
D: -
size: -
J: TRBJ1-5
V: TRBV28

CDR3: CASSLESPLYEQYF
DNA: TGCGCCAGCAGCTTGGAGTCCCCTCTGTACGAGCAGTACTTC
D: -
size: -
J: TRBJ2-7
V: TRBV5-1

CDR3: CASSPRGGRETQYF
DNA: TGTGCCAGTAGTCCACGGGGGGGTCGGGAGACCCAGTACTTC
D: TRBD2
size: -
J: TRBJ2-5
V: TRBV19

CDR3: CATSRDPRGYDEQYF
DNA: TGTGCCACCAGCAGAGATCCCAGGGGGTACGATGAGCAGTACTTC
D: TRBD1
size: -
J: TRBJ2-5
V: TRBV15

CDR3: CASSLGPLGGNSYEQYF
DNA: TGCGCCAGCAGCTTGGGGCCACTCGGGGGAAACTCCTACGAGCAGTACTTC
D: -
size: -
J: TRBJ2-7
V: TRBV5-1

CDR3: CSAGDTLAGGSYNEQFF
DNA: TGCAGTGCTGGAGATACCCTAGCGGGAGGCTCCTACAATGAGCAGTTCTTC
D: TRBD2
size: -
J: TRBJ2-1
V: TRBV20-1

CDR3: CASSRTGDRNAFF
DNA: TGTGCCAGCTCTAGGACAGGGGACCGGAACGCTTTCTTT
D: TRBD1
size: -
J: TRBJ1-1
V: TRBV6-1

CDR3: CASRTLSRTRHEQYF
DNA: TGTGCCAGCAGGACCCTCTCGCGTACTCGGCACGAGCAGTACTTC
D: -
size: -
J: TRBJ2-7
V: TRBV27

CDR3: CASSRGGLGANVLTF
DNA: TGTGCCAGCAGTCGAGGGGGCTTAGGGGCCAACGTCCTGACTTTC
D: TRBD1
size: few
J: TRBJ2-6
V: TRBV6-2/TRBV6-3

CDR3: CASSLVRVGTDTQYF
DNA: TGTGCCAGCAGCTTGGTGCGGGTGGGCACAGATACGCAGTATTTT
D: -
size: many
J: TRBJ2-3
V: TRBV7-2

CDR3: CARSLAGVTNEQFF
DNA: TGTGCCCGCAGCTTGGCGGGAGTGACCAATGAGCAGTTCTTC
D: TRBD2
size: -
J: TRBJ2-1
V: TRBV7-2

CDR3: CASRRREGDTEAFF
DNA: TGTGCCAGCAGGCGGCGAGAGGGCGACACTGAAGCTTTCTTT
D: -
size: -
J: TRBJ1-1
V: TRBV3-1

CDR3: CASSQDWRATDTQYF
DNA: TGCGCCAGCAGCCAAGATTGGCGAGCTACGGATACGCAGTATTTT
D: -
size: few
J: TRBJ2-3
V: TRBV4-3

CDR3: CASSMRLGQGNSGANVLTF
DNA: TGTGCCAGCAGCATGAGGTTAGGACAGGGAAATTCTGGGGCCAACGTCCTGACTTTC
D: TRBD1
size: -
J: TRBJ2-6
V: TRBV9

CDR3: CASSEGYGQAGNYGYTF
DNA: TGTGCCAGCAGTGAGGGTTATGGACAAGCTGGCAACTATGGCTACACCTTC
D: -
size: -
J: TRBJ1-2
V: TRBV6-1

CDR3: CASSLKGTSYNERFF
DNA: TGTGCCAGCAGCTTAAAGGGGACTTCCTACAATGAGCGGTTCTTC
D: -
size: -
J: TRBJ2-1
V: TRBV7-9

CDR3: CASCDGIKSPLHF
DNA: TGTGCCAGCTGTGACGGCATAAAGTCACCCCTCCACTTT
D: -
size: -
J: TRBJ1-6
V: TRBV7-2

CDR3: CASSLVGVNRETQYF
DNA: TGTGCCAGCAGCTTGGTTGGGGTAAACCGGGAGACCCAGTACTTC
D: -
size: -
J: TRBJ2-5
V: TRBV5-6

CDR3: CASGSSGRARDEQFF
DNA: TGTGCCAGCGGCTCTAGCGGGAGGGCCAGAGATGAGCAGTTCTTC
D: TRBD2
size: -
J: TRBJ2-1
V: TRBV7-3

CDR3: CASSHPEGRYEQYF
DNA: TGTGCCAGCAGCCACCCTGAGGGGCGCTACGAGCAGTACTTC
D: -
size: few
J: TRBJ2-7
V: TRBV7-9

CDR3: CAGRPPRGGQETQYF
DNA: TGTGCCGGCAGACCTCCTCGGGGGGGCCAAGAGACCCAGTACTTC
D: TRBD2
size: -
J: TRBJ2-5
V: TRBV6-2/TRBV6-3

CDR3: CASSAPAGGFSGANVLTF
DNA: TGTGCCAGCAGCGCCCCGGCGGGAGGCTTCTCTGGGGCCAACGTCCTGACTTTC
D: TRBD2
size: -
J: TRBJ2-6
V: TRBV9

CDR3: CATSVRQGYEQYF
DNA: TGTGCCACCAGCGTACGACAGGGCTACGAGCAGTACTTC
D: TRBD1
size: -
J: TRBJ2-7
V: TRBV15

CDR3: CSARGTGGYGYTF
DNA: TGCAGTGCTCGAGGGACAGGGGGTTATGGCTACACCTTC
D: TRBD1
size: few
J: TRBJ1-2
V: TRBV20-1

CDR3: CASSPGQDGETQYF
DNA: TGTGCCAGCAGCCCGGGACAGGACGGGGAGACCCAGTACTTC
D: TRBD1
size: few
J: TRBJ2-5
V: TRBV7-9

CDR3: CAIRGDTDTEAFF
DNA: TGTGCCATCAGGGGGGACACAGACACTGAAGCTTTCTTT
D: -
size: once
J: TRBJ1-1
V: TRBV10-3

CDR3: CSALLGGVTRNEQFF
DNA: TGCAGTGCTCTCTTAGGGGGAGTAACCCGGAATGAGCAGTTCTTC
D: -
size: few
J: TRBJ2-1
V: TRBV20-1

CDR3: CASSPRTGRGELFF
DNA: TGTGCCAGCAGTCCACGGACAGGGCGAGGGGAGCTGTTTTTT
D: TRBD1
size: many
J: TRBJ2-2
V: TRBV6-2/TRBV6-3

CDR3: CASSPQGMPVEQYF
DNA: TGTGCCAGCAGCCCCCAGGGGATGCCCGTCGAGCAGTACTTC
D: -
size: few
J: TRBJ2-7
V: TRBV4-2

CDR3: CASKKRENNEQFF
DNA: TGTGCCAGCAAAAAGAGGGAGAACAATGAGCAGTTCTTC
D: -
size: few
J: TRBJ2-1
V: TRBV6-5

CDR3: CASSLVGTGIGAGELFF
DNA: TGTGCCAGCAGCTTAGTGGGGACAGGGATCGGCGCCGGGGAGCTGTTTTTT
D: TRBD1
size: few
J: TRBJ2-2
V: TRBV7-2

CDR3: CATSPRAMGDTEAFF
DNA: TGTGCCACCTCCCCCAGGGCCATGGGCGACACTGAAGCTTTCTTT
D: -
size: -
J: TRBJ1-1
V: TRBV7-2

CDR3: CSARPAGAREDEQFF
DNA: TGCAGTGCTAGACCCGCGGGAGCGCGTGAGGATGAGCAGTTCTTC
D: TRBD2
size: -
J: TRBJ2-1
V: TRBV20-1

CDR3: CSVQGSTDAQYF
DNA: TGCAGCGTTCAGGGGTCCACAGATGCGCAGTATTTT
D: -
size: -
J: TRBJ2-3
V: TRBV29-1

CDR3: CASSDLGLQFF
DNA: TGTGCCAGCAGTGATTTAGGCCTGCAGTTCTTC
D: -
size: -
J: TRBJ2-1
V: TRBV6-4

CDR3: CASSLQGVRYGYTF
DNA: TGTGCCAGCAGTCTACAGGGGGTTCGCTATGGCTACACCTTC
D: TRBD1
size: -
J: TRBJ1-2
V: TRBV28